Listed below are T cell receptor beta chains from one sample, sequenced in a study of T cell responses to AZD1222 COVID-19 vaccine. Generated by immunoSEQ multiplex PCR, the TCRdb table keeps only in-frame clones and is missing some. The table records roughly 120,000 clones, approximately 86% of them present only once. Sequencing used peripheral blood, obtained 28 days after the second AZD1222 dose. The receptors derive from an adult who received the AZD1222 COVID-19 vaccine. The CDR3 runs from the conserved cysteine through the conserved F or W. The order of the fields is V gene, clone size, D gene, J gene, CDR3 protein, CDR3 DNA. The D gene is left open where the match is weak. Not all rows give a size; the values are once, few, many and, for expanded clones, a class.

v_call: TRBV27; clone_size: once; d_call: -; j_call: TRBJ1-1; cdr3_aa: CASSFHGQNTEAFF; cdr3_nt: TGTGCCAGCAGTTTCCACGGACAGAACACTGAAGCTTTCTTT
v_call: TRBV11-3; clone_size: -; d_call: -; j_call: TRBJ2-3; cdr3_aa: CASSLGGRGTDTQYF; cdr3_nt: TGTGCCAGCAGCTTAGGGGGGCGAGGCACAGATACGCAGTATTTT
v_call: TRBV11-2; clone_size: -; d_call: TRBD2; j_call: TRBJ2-1; cdr3_aa: CASRGLAGPSYNEQFF; cdr3_nt: TGTGCCAGCAGAGGTCTAGCGGGACCCTCCTACAATGAGCAGTTCTTC
v_call: TRBV5-1; clone_size: -; d_call: -; j_call: TRBJ1-4; cdr3_aa: CASSSNPGTEKLFF; cdr3_nt: TGCGCCAGCAGCTCGAACCCGGGAACTGAAAAACTGTTTTTT
v_call: TRBV7-2; clone_size: -; d_call: -; j_call: TRBJ2-7; cdr3_aa: CASSPAGTAAYEQYF; cdr3_nt: TGTGCCAGCAGCCCGGCCGGGACGGCAGCCTACGAGCAGTACTTC
v_call: TRBV3-1/TRBV3-2; clone_size: -; d_call: -; j_call: TRBJ1-5; cdr3_aa: CASSQDRTVRTSLTSNQPQHF; cdr3_nt: TGTGCCAGCAGCCAGGATAGGACAGTCAGGACTAGTTTAACGAGCAATCAGCCCCAGCATTTT
v_call: TRBV11-2; clone_size: -; d_call: TRBD2; j_call: TRBJ2-3; cdr3_aa: CASSPSGRTDTQYF; cdr3_nt: TGTGCCAGCAGCCCTAGCGGGAGGACAGATACGCAGTATTTT
v_call: TRBV7-6; clone_size: -; d_call: -; j_call: TRBJ2-1; cdr3_aa: CASSGQSPSSYNEQFF; cdr3_nt: TGTGCCAGCAGCGGTCAAAGCCCGAGCTCCTACAATGAGCAGTTCTTC
v_call: TRBV28; clone_size: once; d_call: -; j_call: TRBJ1-2; cdr3_aa: CASSLELNYGYTF; cdr3_nt: TGTGCCAGCAGTTTAGAGCTTAACTATGGCTACACCTTC
v_call: TRBV11-1; clone_size: -; d_call: -; j_call: TRBJ2-5; cdr3_aa: CASSLVLPGAVETQYF; cdr3_nt: TGTGCCAGCAGCTTAGTCCTCCCAGGCGCCGTGGAGACCCAGTACTTC
v_call: TRBV20-1; clone_size: -; d_call: -; j_call: TRBJ1-1; cdr3_aa: CSASSSVHTEAFF; cdr3_nt: TGCAGTGCTAGTTCGTCGGTGCACACTGAAGCTTTCTTT
v_call: TRBV6-5; clone_size: few; d_call: TRBD1; j_call: TRBJ1-2; cdr3_aa: CASSYSGQGAEGYTF; cdr3_nt: TGTGCCAGCAGTTACTCGGGACAGGGGGCAGAAGGCTACACCTTC
v_call: TRBV28; clone_size: -; d_call: -; j_call: TRBJ1-3; cdr3_aa: CASSSTRGTGNTIYF; cdr3_nt: TGTGCCAGCAGTTCCACGAGGGGGACTGGAAACACCATATATTTT
v_call: TRBV5-1; clone_size: few; d_call: -; j_call: TRBJ1-2; cdr3_aa: CASSPQGDYGYTF; cdr3_nt: TGCGCCAGCAGTCCACAGGGAGACTATGGCTACACCTTC
v_call: TRBV19; clone_size: -; d_call: TRBD2; j_call: TRBJ2-3; cdr3_aa: CASSSGGSPSTDTQYF; cdr3_nt: TGTGCCAGTAGTAGCGGGGGATCCCCTAGCACAGATACGCAGTATTTT
v_call: TRBV27; clone_size: -; d_call: -; j_call: TRBJ2-2; cdr3_aa: CASSFAGRPNTGELFF; cdr3_nt: TGTGCCAGCAGTTTCGCGGGGAGGCCGAACACCGGGGAGCTGTTTTTT
v_call: TRBV24-1; clone_size: -; d_call: TRBD1; j_call: TRBJ2-1; cdr3_aa: CATSDYQGEFF; cdr3_nt: TGTGCCACCAGTGATTATCAGGGGGAGTTCTTC
v_call: TRBV2; clone_size: -; d_call: -; j_call: TRBJ1-5; cdr3_aa: CASRETGTAHNQPQHF; cdr3_nt: TGTGCCAGCAGGGAAACCGGGACGGCACACAATCAGCCCCAGCATTTT